This T cell receptor beta chain was captured in a study of cytotoxic CD8 clonotypes in ibrutinib-treated CLL. Background on the study: Partial response occurred in roughly 25 patients and complete response in 2; at median approximately 68 months, around 14 remained remitted and approximately twelve progressed. Study-level results: Sample timing was unmatched between remission and later-progressing patients; lymph nodes unstudied. Clonality rose at ibrutinib response, held steady in sustained remission, and fell toward baseline at progression.

On this clone itself: Its antigen is not identified.

Using immunoSEQ multiplex PCR, the repertoire was profiled, and TCRdb retains in-frame clones only, with some absent. The sample yields about 300,000 clones, roughly 76% seen once. V was pared by 3 bases and J by 5 bases, with 12 bases of the junction left unmatched. The CDR3 extends over 16 amino acids. Germline-derived CDR1 and CDR2 are SGHRS and YFSETQ. The receptor's source is a human donor with chronic lymphocytic leukemia. The chain links TRBV5-1 to TRBJ2-3, with 7 bases aligning to TRBD1. The material was PBMCs, obtained at disease progression, from a patient treated with ibrutinib. CDR3 amino acids: CASSSAGGQAGDTQYF. As DNA, the CDR3 is TGCGCCAGCAGCTCGGCCGGCGGACAGGCCGGAGATACGCAGTATTTT. Full variable domain (rest looked up from reference TRBV5-1 and TRBJ2-3): KAGVTQTPRYLIKTRGQQVTLSCSPISGHRSVSWYQQTPGQGLQFLFEYFSETQRNKGNFPGRFSGRQFSNSRSEMNVSTLELGDSALYLCASSSAGGQAGDTQYFGPGTRLTVL.